A single sample gave rise to the 2 T cell receptor beta chains below, sequenced in a study of T cells in Graves' hyperthyroidism and ophthalmopathy. Amplification of TCR beta CDR3 regions used RNA as the template. A first-round RT-PCR of the TCR CDR3 used the HTBI primer set. TCRdb called the multiplex PCR reads again in MiXCR, with one record for every CDR3 protein. The sample holds 600,000 to 700,000 distinct CDR3 sequences, roughly 46% seen once. What was sequenced was peripheral blood or thyroid tissue (not recorded which). The receptors derive from an adult man with Graves' disease, either hyperthyroidism or ophthalmopathy (not recorded which).

The CDR3: CASSEAGGGQETQYF. CDR3 sequence (DNA): TGTGCCAGCAGTGAAGCGGGAGGGGGCCAAGAGACCCAGTACTTC. The chain joins TRBV6-1 to TRBJ2-5; D is perhaps TRBD2 (7 bases). V was cut by 0 bases and J by 1 base, with 9 bases left in between. The CDR3 loop spans 15 amino acids. Looked up from germline, CDR1 is MNHNS and CDR2 is SASEGT.

As concerns this clonotype: This may stem from a read error, because a much larger clone lies one nucleotide away. This chain connects TRBV29-1 to TRBJ1-2; D might be TRBD1 (5 bases). The CDR3 is 12 residues long. Per the germline V gene, CDR1 is SQVTM and CDR2 is ANQGSEA. CDR3 sequence: CSVGVTNYGHTF. The CDR3 DNA reads as TGCAGCGTAGGGGTGACTAACTATGGCCACACCTTC.